These 18 T cell receptor beta chains share one sample of origin, sequenced in a study of control samples from healthy donors and cancer patients. Using immunoSEQ multiplex PCR, the repertoire was profiled, and TCRdb retains in-frame clones only, with some absent. In the table there are approximately 130,000 clones, about 86% of which are singletons. The sample comprised blood. Receptor source: a man aged 30 to 39 in good health.

The chain links TRBV5-1 to TRBJ2-7, with 8 bases that match TRBD1. V was pared by 1 base and J by 3 bases, with 6 bases of the junction left unmatched. The CDR3 is made up of 15 amino acids. Germline V gene data show CDR1 as SGHRS and CDR2 as YFSETQ. DNA for the CDR3: TGCGCCAGCAGCTTGAATGTTGGACAGGGCTACGAGCAGTACTTC. It specifies CASSLNVGQGYEQYF.

The gene calls are TRBV9 and TRBJ2-2; D is ambiguous. CDR1 SGDLS and CDR2 YYNGEE come from the germline V gene. Trimming pared 2 bases from V and 7 bases from J, leaving 15 bases between. The CDR3 runs 15 residues. CDR3 sequence reads: CASSVRPAEIGELFF. CDR3 in DNA: TGTGCCAGCAGCGTCCGGCCAGCCGAAATCGGGGAGCTGTTTTTT.

In this sample, this clone turned up many times. This sequence joins TRBV7-2 and TRBJ2-7; TRBD2 agrees at 8 bases. The CDR3 is made up of 15 amino acids. Germline CDR1 is SGHTA and CDR2 is FQGNSA. Trimming cost V 3 bases and J 2 bases; bases outside gene matches: 6. CDR3 sequence (DNA): TGTGCCAGCAGCTTCGGGGGGGCGGCCCCCTACGAGCAGTACTTC. Translation gives CASSFGGAAPYEQYF.

This sequence joins TRBV3-1 (or the pseudogene TRBV3-2) and TRBJ2-7, with D hard to call. Trimming shortened V by 6 bases and J by 0 bases, and 15 bases separated the two germline ends. This CDR3 is built from 15 residues. Germline-derived CDR1 and CDR2 are LGHDT and YNNKEL (reference sequence). CDR3 loop: CASSLDTQSSYEQYF. The CDR3 DNA follows: TGTGCCAGCAGTCTCGACACCCAGAGCTCCTACGAGCAGTACTTC.

This clone was detected ten times or more. The J gene is TRBJ1-4, the V gene TRBV11-2, with 7 bases aligning to TRBD1. The CDR3 runs to 14 residues. The ends lost 1 base at V and 8 bases at J; junction bases unmatched: 4. From germline, CDR1 is SGHAT and CDR2 FQNNGV. Here the CDR3 DNA reads TGTGCCAGCAGCTTAGGACAGGGCCGGGAAAAACTGTTTTTT. Its translation is CASSLGQGREKLFF.

In its sample, this clone was seen a few times. The chain recombines TRBV30 with TRBJ1-6; unclear D gene. There are 13 residues in the CDR3. The V gene's germline CDR1 is GTSNPN and CDR2 SVGIG (reference sequence). With 5 bases removed from V and 9 bases from J, the gap between germline ends came to 14 bases. Here the CDR3 DNA reads TGTGCCTGGGCTACAAATGTGGGTTCACCCCTCCACTTT. Encoded protein: CAWATNVGSPLHF.

The V call is TRBV5-6, the J call TRBJ1-2; a weak D match, TRBD1 (5 bases). Trimming removed 4 bases at V and 6 bases at J, with 10 bases between. Germline CDR1 reads SGHDT; CDR2 reads YYEEEE. The CDR3 is 12 amino acids. CDR3 protein: CASSKGLDGYTF. The CDR3, as DNA: TGTGCCAGCAGCAAGGGACTCGATGGCTACACCTTC. Based on the CDR3 plus reference TRBV5-6 and TRBJ1-2, the full variable domain is DAGVTQSPTHLIKTRGQQVTLRCSPKSGHDTVSWYQQALGQGPQFIFQYYEEEERQRGNFPDRFSGHQFPNYSSELNVNALLLGDSALYLCASSKGLDGYTFGSGTRLTVV.

The rearrangement links TRBV10-3 to TRBJ2-5; D might be TRBD1 (6 bases). V lost 11 bases and J lost 3, with 16 bases in between. This CDR3 region has 13 residues. Germline CDR1 reads ENHRY; CDR2 reads SYGVKD. This CDR3 is CAARRDTKETQYF. The CDR3 nucleotides are TGTGCCGCCCGCCGGGACACTAAAGAGACCCAGTACTTC.

The chain employs TRBV10-2 and TRBJ1-2, with D uncertain. V lost 7 bases, J lost 2 bases, and 20 bases lay in between. This CDR3 has 16 residues. The germline V gene encodes CDR1 WSHSY and CDR2 SAAADI. CDR3 DNA sequence: TGCGCCAGCACCCCGGTAGGAGGGAGAACAAACTATGGCTACACCTTC. Amino acids: CASTPVGGRTNYGYTF.

This sequence joins TRBV5-6 and TRBJ2-3; unclear D gene. There are 15 residues in the CDR3. Trimming removed 4 bases at V and 0 bases at J, with 12 bases between. Germline V gene lookup returns CDR1 SGHDT and CDR2 YYEEEE. The CDR3, as DNA: TGTGCCAGCAGCCCCTATGGGCCCAGCACAGATACGCAGTATTTT. Translation: CASSPYGPSTDTQYF.

The rearrangement joins TRBV5-5 to TRBJ1-1, with D tentatively TRBD1 (5 bases). The germline gives CDR1 SGHKS, CDR2 YYEKEE (reference sequence). The CDR3 is 14 residues long. Trimming removed 0 bases at V and 6 bases at J, with 12 bases between. Here the CDR3 DNA reads TGTGCCAGCAGCTTGGAGCAGGGATTGTCTGAAGCTTTCTTT. As protein: CASSLEQGLSEAFF.

This clone was seen only once. The genes are TRBV11-2 and TRBJ1-1, with D hard to call. Germline lookup yields CDR1 SGHAT and CDR2 FQNNGV. V lost 6 bases to trimming and J lost 0 bases, with 14 bases between them. This CDR3 has 15 residues. This chain's CDR3 is CASRLQDGLNTEAFF. The CDR3 nucleotides read TGTGCCAGCAGACTCCAGGACGGACTGAACACTGAAGCTTTCTTT.

This chain uses TRBV28 with TRBJ1-2; D is possibly TRBD1 (5 bases). Germline CDR1 MDHEN, CDR2 SYDVKM. The V and J ends lost 6 bases and 5 bases respectively, with 7 bases between them. The CDR3 contains 11 residues. The CDR3 loop is CASRDIYGYTF. The CDR3, as DNA: TGTGCCAGCAGGGACATTTATGGCTACACCTTC.

The chain employs TRBV4-1 and TRBJ2-3; D might be TRBD2 (5 bases). Trimming took off 0 bases at V and 0 bases at J, with 7 bases between the two ends. The CDR3 covers 15 residues. CDR1 and CDR2 from the germline V gene are MGHRA and YSYEKL. The CDR3 region has the DNA TGCGCCAGCAGCCAAGAAGGCGGGAGCACAGATACGCAGTATTTT. This sequence encodes CASSQEGGSTDTQYF.

The chain joins TRBV29-1 to TRBJ1-1, with D perhaps TRBD1 (6 bases). The CDR3 totals 12 residues. Trimming took 5 bases from V and 6 from J, leaving 13 bases between them. Germline V gene lookup returns CDR1 SQVTM and CDR2 ANQGSEA. CDR3 DNA sequence: TGCAGCGTTAACAGGGCTTCGTCTGAAGCTTTCTTT. Protein product: CSVNRASSEAFF.

The chain couples TRBV3-1 (or the pseudogene TRBV3-2) to TRBJ1-1; unclear D gene. This CDR3 region has 14 residues. CDR1 LGHDT and CDR2 YNNKEL come from the germline V gene (reference sequence). The ends were cut back, 1 base at V and 1 base at J, with 7 bases in the middle. In DNA, the CDR3 is TGTGCCAGCAGCCAAGGGTTAGAGAACACTGAAGCTTTCTTT. It encodes CASSQGLENTEAFF.

The CDR3 here is CATSVQGNTGELFF. CDR3 bases: TGTGCCACCAGTGTACAGGGGAACACCGGGGAGCTGTTTTTT. The chain recombines TRBV24-1 with TRBJ2-2, with D possibly being TRBD1 (6 bases). Germline CDR1 KGHDR, CDR2 SFDVKD. CDR3 length equals 14 residues. V was shortened by 5 bases and J by 1 base, with 7 bases between the two germline ends.

The rearrangement links TRBV14 to TRBJ1-2, with a weak D call TRBD1 (6 bases). This CDR3 is built from 14 residues. V lost 2 bases and J lost 6, with 13 bases in between. Germline lookup yields CDR1 SGHDN and CDR2 FVKESK. The CDR3 is CASSQRIQGDGYTF. CDR3 coding DNA: TGTGCCAGCAGCCAAAGAATACAGGGCGATGGCTACACCTTC.